A single sample gave rise to the 4 T cell receptor beta chains below, sequenced in a study of blood T cell repertoires in COVID-19. Profiling relied on immunoSEQ multiplex PCR, and the TCRdb table lists in-frame clones only, not all of them. The table has 100,000 or so clones, more than 90% seen once; the top ten hold about 4.1%. The sequenced sample consisted of peripheral blood. These receptors originate from a human donor with active COVID-19. The donor label of this sample is uncertain.

This chain uses TRBV7-9 with TRBJ2-3; TRBD2 aligns across 8 bases. J was trimmed by 3 bases and V by 6 bases; bases with no gene match: 5. The CDR3 runs 14 residues. CDR1 is SEHNR, CDR2 FQNEAQ, per germline (reference sequence). The CDR3 loop reads CASRSGSYTDTQYF. The CDR3 DNA reads as TGTGCCAGCAGGAGCGGGAGTTATACAGATACGCAGTATTTT.

The J gene is TRBJ1-1, the V gene TRBV28, with D tentatively TRBD1 (6 bases). The CDR3 is 14 residues long. The V gene's germline CDR1 is MDHEN and CDR2 SYDVKM. The V end was cut by 6 bases, the J end by 1 base, with 12 bases between. The CDR3 sequence is CASRQGGTNTEAFF. For the CDR3, the DNA is TGTGCCAGCAGACAAGGGGGTACGAACACTGAAGCTTTCTTT.

J is TRBJ1-5 and V is TRBV28; tentatively, D is TRBD1 (6 bases). The V end was cut by 11 bases, the J end by 3 bases, with 17 bases between. The germline CDR1 and CDR2 sequences are MDHEN and SYDVKM. This CDR3 is 14 amino acids long. The CDR3 DNA follows: TGTGCCGGGTCCACAGGGATTACCAATCAGCCCCAGCATTTT. It is translated as CAGSTGITNQPQHF. Together with reference TRBV28 and TRBJ1-5, the CDR3 gives the full variable domain: DVKVTQSSRYLVKRTGEKVFLECVQDMDHENMFWYRQDPGLGLRLIYFSYDVKMKEKGDIPEGYSVSREKKERFSLILESASTNQTSMYLCAGSTGITNQPQHFGDGTRLSIL.

Turning to this clone: One end of the junction is discordant with germline, which a read error may explain. This sequence joins TRBV15 and TRBJ1-5, with 7 bases matching TRBD1. The CDR3 is 14 residues long. The germline V gene encodes CDR1 LNHNV and CDR2 YYDKDF (reference sequence). The CDR3 reads CAASRKGGQSLQHF. CDR3 in DNA: TGTGCCGCCAGCAGGAAGGGGGGACAGTCCCTCCAGCATTTT.